These 29 T cell receptor beta chains share one sample of origin, sequenced in a study of blood T cells in healthy people across ages. For the second PCR, which ran for about 7 to 11 cycles, a sample-barcoded 5' primer and a J-beta primer mix were used. TCRdb reprocessed the 5' RACE reads with MiXCR, giving one entry per CDR3 protein. Of about a million distinct CDR3 sequences detected, around 48% appear once; the ten largest clones hold 10% to 15%. Sequencing used blood. These receptors all stem from a young man in good health.

This chain links TRBV9 with TRBJ2-6, with 7 bases that match TRBD1. V lost 4 bases and J lost 0; bases outside the gene matches: 7. The CDR3 is 17 amino acids. The germline CDR1 and CDR2 sequences are SGDLS and YYNGEE. Written as DNA, the CDR3 is TGTGCCAGCAGCCCCCCAGGGGGTAACTCTGGGGCCAACGTCCTGACTTTC. This sequence encodes CASSPPGGNSGANVLTF.

Only a few counts were recorded for this clonotype. The chain is built from TRBV12-3 or TRBV12-4 and TRBJ2-7; the match to TRBD1 covers 11 bases. The V segment lost 5 bases and the J segment 3 bases; nucleotides outside the gene matches: 6. The CDR3 loop spans 15 amino acids. The CDR3 DNA is TGTGCCAGCAGTCCCCGGACAGGGGGCGACTACGAGCAGTACTTC. Protein sequence: CASSPRTGGDYEQYF.

The CDR3: CASSPRPGQGPYEQYF. The CDR3 DNA follows: TGTGCCAGCAGCCCCCGACCGGGACAGGGTCCCTACGAGCAGTACTTC. The rearrangement uses TRBV7-2 and TRBJ2-7; 9 bases match TRBD1. Trimming cost V 5 bases and J 2 bases; bases outside gene matches: 10. In germline, CDR1 is SGHTA, CDR2 FQGNSA. The CDR3 loop spans 16 amino acids.

The V gene is TRBV7-2, the J gene TRBJ2-1, with D perhaps matching TRBD1 or TRBD2 (5 bases each). Germline lookup yields CDR1 SGHTA and CDR2 FQGNSA. The germline V and J ends were trimmed by 1 base and 15 bases, with 16 bases remaining between them. CDR3 length equals 13 residues. CDR3 nucleotides: TGTGCCAGCAGCTTAGGGGACCCGAATAGAGTGTTCTTC. Encoded protein: CASSLGDPNRVFF.

The V and J genes are TRBV7-6 and TRBJ2-3; 12 positions agree with TRBD2. This CDR3 is built from 18 residues. CDR1 and CDR2 (germline): SGHVS, FNYEAQ. With V trimmed by 1 base and J by 2 bases, 7 bases remained unmatched. The CDR3 DNA sequence: TGTGCCAGCAGCTTAGGCCTAGCGGGGGGGCAGGTCACAGATACGCAGTATTTT. This sequence encodes CASSLGLAGGQVTDTQYF.

CDR3 DNA: TGTGCCAGCAGTCGTGCTACGAGCGGGGGGGACAATGAGCAGTTCTTC. This encodes CASSRATSGGDNEQFF. The chain uses TRBV6-5 and TRBJ2-1; 10 nucleotides agree with TRBD2. This CDR3 contains 16 residues. CDR1 and CDR2 (germline): MNHEY, SVGAGI. J was trimmed by 5 bases and V by 5 bases; bases with no gene match: 9.

V gene TRBV5-6 combines with J gene TRBJ2-1; possibly TRBD1 for D (7 bases). Trimming left V 0 bases short and J 10 bases short, with 14 bases between. Germline V CDR1 and CDR2: SGHDT, YYEEEE. This CDR3 comprises 14 residues. This CDR3 is CASSLGEGAGEQFF. CDR3 in DNA: TGTGCCAGCAGCTTGGGAGAGGGGGCGGGAGAGCAGTTCTTC.

This clonotype was seen only a few times. This chain connects TRBV20-1 to TRBJ2-1; TRBD2 matches 8 bases. Unmatched junction bases numbered 13, after V lost 1 base and J lost 8 bases. The CDR3 is made up of 16 amino acids. From germline, CDR1 is DFQATT and CDR2 SNEGSKA (reference sequence). CDR3 coding DNA: TGCAGTGCTAGAGCCCTCTCGGGACTAGTGATCCATGAGCAGTTCTTC. Translation: CSARALSGLVIHEQFF.

This chain links TRBV5-1 with TRBJ2-2; D unresolved. The V gene lost 2 bases and the J gene lost 3 bases, with 14 bases spanning the gap. The CDR3 contains 16 residues. The germline V gene has CDR1 SGHRS and CDR2 YFSETQ. CDR3 residues: CASSLRRVGDTGELFF. For the CDR3, the DNA is TGCGCCAGCAGCTTACGACGGGTTGGGGACACCGGGGAGCTGTTTTTT.

V and J are TRBV11-2 and TRBJ1-2; 8 nucleotides align to TRBD1. This CDR3 is built from 16 residues. Germline V gene lookup returns CDR1 SGHAT and CDR2 FQNNGV. V lost 4 bases and J lost 6; bases outside the gene matches: 13. CDR3 region: CASSSRTGQGGNGYTF. As DNA, the CDR3 is TGTGCCAGCAGCTCTCGGACCGGACAGGGAGGAAATGGCTACACCTTC.

The gene calls are TRBV4-1 and TRBJ2-7, with a weak D call TRBD2 (6 bases). CDR1 is MGHRA, CDR2 YSYEKL, per germline. Trimming took off 0 bases at V and 5 bases at J, with 17 bases between the two ends. The CDR3 runs 16 residues. In DNA, the CDR3 is TGCGCCAGCAGCCAAGAAGAGCGGGTTAGAACCGACGAGCAGTACTTC. The encoded protein is CASSQEERVRTDEQYF.

The chain combines TRBV6-5 with TRBJ2-1; D is possibly TRBD1 or TRBD2 (5 bases each). V gave up 4 bases and J gave up 5 bases, with 18 bases separating them. The CDR3 spans 16 residues. CDR1 MNHEY and CDR2 SVGAGI come from the germline V gene. DNA for the CDR3: TGTGCCAGCAGTTTCCGGCCCGGGACGGTTGACAATGAGCAGTTCTTC. Protein product: CASSFRPGTVDNEQFF.

A few counts support this clonotype. The CDR3 DNA is TGTGCCAGCACCCAACTAGCGGGTCGCACAGATACGCAGTATTTT. Translated, it gives CASTQLAGRTDTQYF. The chain carries TRBV6-5 and TRBJ2-3, with 9 bases lining up with TRBD2. Germline V gene lookup returns CDR1 MNHEY and CDR2 SVGAGI. V lost 7 bases and J lost 1; bases outside the gene matches: 6. The CDR3 is 15 residues long.

The table lists this clonotype with a few counts. The chain uses TRBV29-1 and TRBJ1-2, with unresolved D. The CDR3 covers 8 residues. Germline CDR1 is SQVTM and CDR2 is ANQGSEA. V dropped 1 base and J dropped 9 bases, with 0 bases sitting between them. In DNA, the CDR3 is TGCAGCGTTGAAGGCTACACCTTC. Protein sequence: CSVEGYTF.

The V and J genes are TRBV5-1 and TRBJ1-6; 8 bases fit TRBD1. This CDR3 spans 17 amino acids. Germline CDR1 reads SGHRS; CDR2 reads YFSETQ. Losses at the gene ends were 0 bases for V and 0 bases for J; bases not matched to a gene: 2. The CDR3 loop reads CASSLAGGASYNSPLHF. The CDR3 coding sequence is TGCGCCAGCAGCTTGGCAGGGGGCGCCTCCTATAATTCACCCCTCCACTTT.

This chain's CDR3 is CARKGQSLTDTQYF. CDR3 sequence (DNA): TGTGCCAGGAAGGGACAGAGCCTCACAGATACGCAGTATTTT. The chain recombines TRBV27 with TRBJ2-3; 7 nucleotides match TRBD1. Germline CDR1 is MNHEY and CDR2 is SMNVEV (reference sequence). The V gene end was trimmed by 9 bases and the J gene end by 2 bases; junction bases not matched to a gene: 8. The CDR3 runs 14 residues.

The chain links TRBV4-1 to TRBJ2-5; D not certain. Trimming took off 0 bases at V and 5 bases at J, with 10 bases between the two ends. Germline V gene lookup returns CDR1 MGHRA and CDR2 YSYEKL. The CDR3 spans 14 residues. CDR3 amino acids: CASSQETMGETQYF. DNA for the CDR3: TGCGCCAGCAGCCAAGAGACCATGGGGGAGACCCAGTACTTC.

This clonotype was counted a single time. This chain connects TRBV4-3 to TRBJ2-7, with TRBD1 identical over 7 bases. Germline trimming cut 0 bases from V and 2 bases from J; bases unmatched to any gene: 4. The germline V gene has CDR1 LGHNA and CDR2 YSLEER. CDR3 length equals 15 residues. In DNA form, the CDR3 reads TGCGCCAGCAGCCAAGAACAGGGGATTGCCTACGAGCAGTACTTC. Protein: CASSQEQGIAYEQYF.

The chain employs TRBV7-3 and TRBJ1-1; D gene uncertain. V was pared by 5 bases and J by 1 base, with 8 bases between. The CDR3 is 13 residues long. Germline CDR1 reads SGHTA; CDR2 reads FQGTGA. The CDR3: CASSIWPNTEAFF. The DNA for the CDR3 is TGTGCCAGCAGCATCTGGCCGAACACTGAAGCTTTCTTT.

The chain is built from TRBV7-8 and TRBJ2-1, with 7 bases fitting TRBD2. J lost 4 bases, V lost 1 base, and 10 bases had no gene match. This CDR3 comprises 17 residues. CDR1 is SGHVS, CDR2 FQNEAQ, per germline. The DNA of the CDR3 is TGTGCCAGCAGCTTAGACTCCCTAGCGGTGGAATACAATGAGCAGTTCTTC. The encoded protein is CASSLDSLAVEYNEQFF. Complete variable domain (other parts from reference TRBV7-8 and TRBJ2-1): GAGVSQSPRYKVAKRGQDVALRCDPISGHVSLFWYQQALGQGPEFLTYFQNEAQLDKSGLPSDRFFAERPEGSVSTLKIQRTQQEDSAVYLCASSLDSLAVEYNEQFFGPGTRLTVL.

This clonotype was detected ten times or more. The CDR3 nucleotides are TGTGCCAGCAGTGAAGGGGACAGGGCCAATTATTCACCCCTCCACTTT. Encoded protein: CASSEGDRANYSPLHF. The gene calls are TRBV6-1 and TRBJ1-6; 9 bases match TRBD1. The junction had 6 bases not matched to a gene; V was cut back by 1 base and J by 8 bases. From germline, CDR1 is MNHNS and CDR2 SASEGT. This CDR3 is 16 amino acids long.

This sequence joins TRBV7-2 and TRBJ2-1; TRBD2 matches at 9 bases. With 2 bases clipped from V and 6 bases from J, the junction kept 5 bases outside the gene matches. Per germline, CDR1 SGHTA and CDR2 FQGNSA. The CDR3 length is 15 residues. The CDR3 reads CASSLLAGRSNEQFF. The CDR3 DNA follows: TGTGCCAGCAGCTTACTAGCGGGGAGGTCCAATGAGCAGTTCTTC.

J is TRBJ1-6 and V is TRBV28; D gene unclear. Germline assignment: CDR1 MDHEN and CDR2 SYDVKM. This CDR3 is built from 18 residues. The germline V and J ends were trimmed by 5 bases and 0 bases, with 17 bases remaining between them. In nucleotides, the CDR3 is TGTGCCAGCAGTCCTCCCGGGTCAGCCAGCTCCTATAATTCACCCCTCCACTTT. It specifies CASSPPGSASSYNSPLHF.

The chain links TRBV6-4 to TRBJ2-5; D is uncertain. The CDR3 has 11 residues. Germline V lookup: CDR1 MRHNA, CDR2 SNTAGT. The V and J ends lost 5 bases and 11 bases respectively, with 12 bases between them. The CDR3 loop is CASSNSNEQYF. The DNA for the CDR3 is TGTGCCAGCAGTAACAGCAATGAGCAGTACTTC.

This clonotype was seen repeatedly, ten times or more. The chain employs TRBV10-3 and TRBJ2-7; possibly TRBD2 for D (7 bases). CDR3 length: 18 amino acids. Germline V gene data show CDR1 as ENHRY and CDR2 as SYGVKD. Trimming removed 0 bases from V and 3 bases from J, with 21 bases in between. The CDR3 DNA reads as TGTGCCATCAGTGAGTCGGCCCTCGGTCGGGGGGCCAACTACGAGCAGTACTTC. Translated, it gives CAISESALGRGANYEQYF.

The genes are TRBV10-3 and TRBJ1-2, with 10 bases fitting TRBD1. The V and J ends lost 5 bases and 5 bases, in that order; junction bases with no gene match: 11. Germline CDR1 and CDR2: ENHRY and SYGVKD. The CDR3 is 16 residues long. CDR3 residues: CAISTGQGTGSYGYTF. The DNA for the CDR3 is TGTGCCATCAGTACGGGACAGGGGACGGGTTCATATGGCTACACCTTC.

The chain couples TRBV28 to TRBJ2-4, with D hard to call. V lost 6 bases to trimming and J lost 0 bases, with 15 bases between them. This CDR3 spans 16 amino acids. Germline V gene sequence: CDR1 MDHEN, CDR2 SYDVKM. This chain's CDR3 is CASRRGDRLAKNIQYF. The CDR3 bases are TGTGCCAGCAGGCGTGGGGATCGACTAGCCAAAAACATTCAGTACTTC.

The gene calls are TRBV20-1 and TRBJ2-5; D is tentatively TRBD1 or TRBD2 (5 bases each). The germline gives CDR1 DFQATT, CDR2 SNEGSKA (reference sequence). V lost 3 bases, J lost 2 bases, and 13 bases lay in between. CDR3 length equals 14 residues. The CDR3 is CSASPTGPQETQYF. The CDR3 DNA is TGCAGTGCTAGCCCCACGGGGCCTCAAGAGACCCAGTACTTC.

This clonotype was seen more than once but under ten times. This rearrangement joins TRBV3-1 to TRBJ1-5; possibly TRBD1 for D (6 bases). The CDR3 contains 14 residues. V was shortened by 5 bases and J by 6 bases, with 14 bases between the two germline ends. Germline CDR1 and CDR2: LGHDT and YNNKEL (reference sequence). CDR3 sequence: CASSISGVGQPQHF. CDR3 DNA: TGTGCCAGCAGCATTTCAGGGGTCGGTCAGCCCCAGCATTTT. Supplemented by reference TRBV3-1 and TRBJ1-5, the full variable domain reads DTAVSQTPKYLVTQMGNDKSIKCEQNLGHDTMYWYKQDSKKFLKIMFSYNNKELIINETVPNRFSPKSPDKAHLNLHINSLELGDSAVYFCASSISGVGQPQHFGDGTRLSIL.